A selection of T cell receptor beta chains follows, all from one sample in a study of OX40 agonist ivuxolimab in advanced cancers. Data came from immunoSEQ multiplex PCR; TCRdb stores just in-frame clones and leaves some out. The table records about 63,000 clones, about 89% of them present only once. This specimen was CD4+ or CD8+ T cells sorted from blood, taken in a trial of the OX40 agonist ivuxolimab. The receptor set was obtained from an adult with an advanced solid tumor such as melanoma, head and neck, liver or kidney cancer. The CDR3 runs from the conserved cysteine through the conserved F or W. The D gene is left open where the match is weak. Clone size appears in some rows only: once, few, many, or a class for an expanded clone.

-	TRBV6-1	TRBJ2-1	-	CASKSTSSYNEQFF	TGTGCCAGCAAGAGTACGAGCTCCTACAATGAGCAGTTCTTC
-	TRBV7-8	TRBJ1-6	once	CASSLEEGPSPLHF	TGTGCCAGCAGCTTAGAGGAAGGGCCCTCACCCCTCCACTTT
-	TRBV6-1	TRBJ1-4	once	CASSEPPQGEKLFF	TGTGCCAGCAGTGAGCCTCCTCAGGGAGAAAAACTGTTTTTT
TRBD1	TRBV18	TRBJ1-4	-	CASSTTGLRDEKLFF	TGTGCCAGCTCAACGACAGGGCTGCGTGATGAAAAACTGTTTTTT
-	TRBV9	TRBJ2-5	-	CASSVGLQGSETQYF	TGTGCCAGCAGCGTGGGACTTCAAGGGAGTGAGACCCAGTACTTC
-	TRBV5-6	TRBJ2-7	-	CASSFGQDSYEQYF	TGTGCCAGCAGCTTCGGACAAGACTCCTACGAGCAGTACTTC
TRBD1	TRBV10-1	TRBJ2-6	-	CATLSRRDRVSGANVLTF	TGCGCCACCTTAAGTCGGAGGGACAGGGTATCTGGGGCCAACGTCCTGACTTTC
-	TRBV30	TRBJ2-7	-	CAWSVGPYEQYF	TGTGCCTGGAGTGTGGGCCCATACGAGCAGTACTTC
-	TRBV5-1	TRBJ2-7	few	CASSLPGRLAEQYF	TGCGCCAGCAGCTTGCCGGGGAGGCTGGCCGAGCAGTACTTC
-	TRBV2	TRBJ1-1	once	CASSEAVPMNTEAFF	TGTGCCAGCAGTGAAGCGGTCCCTATGAACACTGAAGCTTTCTTT
-	TRBV15	TRBJ2-5	-	CATSRDILTQETQYF	TGTGCCACCAGCAGAGATATACTGACACAAGAGACCCAGTACTTC